Described below is a single TCR beta chain sequence and its context. Antigen: not known. This record comes from a study of cytomegalovirus exposure and HLA in healthy donors. Primers: 60 Vbeta forward and 13 Jbeta reverse. Sequenced by immunoSEQ multiplex PCR; TCRdb stores in-frame clones only, minus some. Of 100,000 or so clones in the sample, less than 80% are singletons; the top ten hold approximately 1.3%. While unrecorded immune exposures were likely, the donors were nominally healthy when sampled. This CDR3 has 12 residues. Germline-derived CDR1 and CDR2 are SQVTM and ANQGSEA. Trimming left V 5 bases short and J 5 bases short, with 9 bases between. Whole-study results and caveats: What a later analysis showed was that several of the most significant clusters appeared linked to common viral pathogens. Reports credit the classifier with highly specific, highly sensitive diagnosis of cytomegalovirus status. CMV antigen specificity was confirmed in vitro for a few CMV-associated chains.

This rearrangement joins TRBV29-1 to TRBJ2-2, with TRBD2 as a possible D gene (5 bases). The receptor was isolated from a man younger than 40 in good health and CMV-seronegative. Material for sequencing was PBMCs. The CDR3 sequence is CSVQTGTGELFF. Here the CDR3 DNA reads TGCAGCGTTCAAACGGGGACCGGGGAGCTGTTTTTT.